The 21 T cell receptor beta chains listed next were all sequenced from one sample in a study of blood T cell repertoires in COVID-19. Sequencing was performed with immunoSEQ multiplex PCR; in TCRdb, only in-frame clones are kept and a portion is missing. The table shows around 47,000 clones, with about 85% occurring only once. Sequenced sample: peripheral blood. The receptors come from a woman of 80 years or more in a cohort sampled during active or convalescent COVID-19.

The chain carries TRBV7-9 and TRBJ1-2, with 11 bases fitting TRBD1. This CDR3 has 15 residues. Germline lookup yields CDR1 SEHNR and CDR2 FQNEAQ (reference sequence). The V and J ends lost 5 bases and 6 bases, in that order; junction bases with no gene match: 8. This chain's CDR3 is CASSPEDRGRDGYTF. The CDR3, as DNA: TGTGCCAGCAGCCCAGAGGACAGGGGGCGGGATGGCTACACCTTC.

The chain is built from TRBV6-1 and TRBJ1-1; no definite D call. Germline CDR1 and CDR2: MNHNS and SASEGT. Between the trimmed V and J ends, which lost 6 bases and 2 bases, there was a span of 7 bases. The CDR3 extends over 12 amino acids. The CDR3 sequence: CASSPVNTEAFF. The DNA for the CDR3 is TGTGCCAGCAGCCCTGTCAACACTGAAGCTTTCTTT.

The genes are TRBV2 and TRBJ1-1; 7 positions agree with TRBD1. Germline-derived CDR1 and CDR2 are SNHLY and FYNNEI. The CDR3 is made up of 14 amino acids. Trimming cost V 2 bases and J 1 base; bases outside gene matches: 1. CDR3 sequence: CASSERGPNTEAFF. CDR3 DNA: TGTGCCAGCAGTGAAAGGGGGCCGAACACTGAAGCTTTCTTT.

The chain is built from TRBV20-1 and TRBJ1-5, with D possibly TRBD1 on 5 matching bases. V lost 3 bases to trimming and J lost 4 bases, with 16 bases between them. The CDR3 has 15 residues. Germline V CDR1 and CDR2: DFQATT, SNEGSKA (reference sequence). CDR3 amino acids: CSASEGRHKNQPQHF. CDR3 nucleotide sequence: TGCAGTGCTAGTGAGGGGCGTCACAAAAATCAGCCCCAGCATTTT.

The chain links TRBV5-5 to TRBJ2-1; 8 bases align to TRBD1. Per the germline V gene, CDR1 is SGHKS and CDR2 is YYEKEE (reference sequence). This CDR3 spans 15 amino acids. Trimming removed 6 bases from V and 7 bases from J; junction bases left unmatched: 12. CDR3 nucleotide sequence: TGTGCCAGCAAGGCCGACAGGGGCCTTTTAAATGAGCAGTTCTTC. Translation: CASKADRGLLNEQFF.

The V gene is TRBV7-9, the J gene TRBJ1-1; TRBD1 aligns across 7 bases. Germline trimming cut 3 bases from V and 0 bases from J; bases unmatched to any gene: 7. Germline V gene sequence: CDR1 SEHNR, CDR2 FQNEAQ (reference sequence). This CDR3 contains 16 residues. Here the CDR3 reads CASSLGQLIMNTEAFF. For the CDR3, the DNA is TGTGCCAGCAGCTTGGGACAGCTAATCATGAACACTGAAGCTTTCTTT.

V usage is TRBV25-1 and J usage is TRBJ2-1, with D maybe TRBD1 (5 bases). Germline CDR1 reads MGHDK; CDR2 reads SYGVNS. V lost 4 bases to trimming and J lost 4 bases, with 11 bases between them. The CDR3 is made up of 14 amino acids. The CDR3 DNA sequence: TGTGCCAGCAGTGCTACTCAGGGATACAATGAGCAGTTCTTC. Translation: CASSATQGYNEQFF.

This clone was recorded only once. The chain is built from TRBV7-9 and TRBJ2-2; 12 positions match TRBD2. V lost 3 bases to trimming and J lost 6 bases; unmatched junction nucleotides: 5. From germline, CDR1 is SEHNR and CDR2 FQNEAQ (reference sequence). The CDR3 extends over 16 amino acids. The CDR3, as DNA: TGTGCCAGCAGCTTGACTAGCGGGAGTAAGGCCGGGGAGCTGTTTTTT. Translated: CASSLTSGSKAGELFF.

On this clone itself: An end of the junction does not agree with germline; a read error may underlie this. The chain joins TRBV5-1 to TRBJ2-5; D may be TRBD1 (6 bases). CDR1 is SGHRS, CDR2 YFSETQ, per germline. This CDR3 spans 15 amino acids. The DNA for the CDR3 is TGCGCCAGCACCTTGCAGGGGTTAGGAAAAGAGACCCAGTACTTC. Translating it yields CASTLQGLGKETQYF.

The rearrangement joins TRBV11-2 to TRBJ1-4; 9 nucleotides align to TRBD1. Germline CDR1 and CDR2: SGHAT and FQNNGV. With 4 bases clipped from V and 7 bases from J, the junction kept 7 bases outside the gene matches. The CDR3 length is 15 residues. The CDR3 reads CASSSTGGRGEKLFF. CDR3 nucleotides: TGTGCCAGCAGCTCAACAGGGGGCCGCGGTGAAAAACTGTTTTTT.

In this sample, this clone turned up a few times. This chain joins TRBV10-3 and TRBJ1-1; D is undetermined. The CDR3 covers 13 residues. Trimming left V 7 bases short and J 0 bases short, with 9 bases between. The germline CDR1 and CDR2 sequences are ENHRY and SYGVKD. CDR3 sequence reads: CAIMRAVNTEAFF. The CDR3 nucleotides are TGTGCCATCATGCGGGCCGTGAACACTGAAGCTTTCTTT.

V gene TRBV25-1 combines with J gene TRBJ2-4; 14 bases are a match to TRBD2. Germline values: CDR1 MGHDK, CDR2 SYGVNS. With V trimmed by 4 bases and J by 3 bases, 8 bases remained unmatched. The CDR3 has 18 amino acids. The CDR3 here is CASSGGLAGDAGKNIQYF. CDR3 DNA sequence: TGTGCCAGCAGTGGGGGACTAGCGGGAGACGCGGGCAAAAACATTCAGTACTTC.

This clone appeared a single time. V is TRBV27 and J is TRBJ2-1; D is uncertain. CDR1 is MNHEY, CDR2 SMNVEV, per germline (reference sequence). Trimming cost V 5 bases and J 4 bases, with 12 bases left between them. The length of the CDR3 is 14 residues. The DNA of the CDR3 is TGTGCCAGCAGTACATACAGAACATACAATGAGCAGTTCTTC. It specifies CASSTYRTYNEQFF.

The chain couples TRBV27 to TRBJ2-1; D is possibly TRBD2 (6 bases). V was cut by 7 bases and J by 9 bases, with 19 bases left in between. CDR1 and CDR2 from the germline V gene are MNHEY and SMNVEV (reference sequence). This CDR3 is 14 amino acids long. The DNA for the CDR3 is TGTGCCAGCACCCCATCGGGAGTTTACGGTGAGCAGTTCTTC. Translated: CASTPSGVYGEQFF.

The chain joins TRBV7-2 to TRBJ2-5; 8 nucleotides match TRBD1. J was trimmed by 5 bases and V by 0 bases; bases with no gene match: 8. There are 16 residues in the CDR3. Germline values: CDR1 SGHTA, CDR2 FQGNSA. CDR3 nucleotide sequence: TGTGCCAGCAGCTTAGCCCTCAGGGGGCCGCGGGAGACCCAGTACTTC. This sequence encodes CASSLALRGPRETQYF. The entire variable domain, with the rest obtained from reference TRBV7-2 and TRBJ2-5, is as follows: GAGVSQSPSNKVTEKGKDVELRCDPISGHTALYWYRQSLGQGLEFLIYFQGNSAPDKSGLPSDRFSAERTGGSVSTLTIQRTQQEDSAVYLCASSLALRGPRETQYFGPGTRLLVL.

This rearrangement joins TRBV19 to TRBJ1-5, with D perhaps matching TRBD1 (5 bases). V dropped 7 bases and J dropped 5 bases, with 12 bases sitting between them. Germline values: CDR1 LNHDA, CDR2 SQIVND (reference sequence). The CDR3 has 13 residues. CDR3 bases: TGTGCCAGTAACCTCAGGGACTATCAGCCCCAGCATTTT. It codes for CASNLRDYQPQHF. Drawing the rest from reference TRBV19 and TRBJ1-5, the complete variable domain is DGGITQSPKYLFRKEGQNVTLSCEQNLNHDAMYWYRQDPGQGLRLIYYSQIVNDFQKGDIAEGYSVSREKKESFPLTVTSAQKNPTAFYLCASNLRDYQPQHFGDGTRLSIL.

The J gene is TRBJ1-1, the V gene TRBV4-1; possible D gene TRBD1, 5 bases. The CDR3 totals 14 residues. CDR1 and CDR2 from the germline V gene are MGHRA and YSYEKL. Trimming pared 1 base from V and 1 base from J, leaving 7 bases between. The CDR3: CASSQVQGNTEAFF. The DNA of the CDR3 is TGCGCCAGCAGCCAAGTCCAGGGGAACACTGAAGCTTTCTTT.

V is TRBV6-5 and J is TRBJ1-4; the D is unclear. The CDR3 loop spans 15 amino acids. The germline V and J ends were trimmed by 5 bases and 3 bases, with 13 bases remaining between them. Germline V gene lookup returns CDR1 MNHEY and CDR2 SVGAGI. The chain's CDR3 is CASSPPGRANEKLFF. The CDR3 bases are TGTGCCAGCAGTCCCCCTGGGAGGGCTAATGAAAAACTGTTTTTT.

V and J are TRBV28 and TRBJ2-5; 7 bases line up with TRBD2. This CDR3 is built from 15 residues. The germline gives CDR1 MDHEN, CDR2 SYDVKM. Trimming cost V 3 bases and J 6 bases; bases outside gene matches: 10. The CDR3 sequence is CASSFSASGPQTQYF. CDR3 nucleotide sequence: TGTGCCAGCAGTTTTTCGGCTAGCGGCCCCCAGACCCAGTACTTC.

This chain connects TRBV30 to TRBJ2-1, with 10 positions matching TRBD2. This CDR3 contains 14 residues. Germline V lookup: CDR1 GTSNPN, CDR2 SVGIG (reference sequence). The junction had 13 bases not matched to a gene; V was cut back by 5 bases and J by 12 bases. DNA of the CDR3: TGTGCCTGGTGCCGGGAGCTAGCGGGAGCTGGGCAGTTCTTC. It encodes CAWCRELAGAGQFF. Full variable domain (outside the CDR3, taken from reference TRBV30 and TRBJ2-1): SQTIHQWPATLVQPVGSPLSLECTVEGTSNPNLYWYRQAAGRGLQLLFYSVGIGQISSEVPQNLSASRPQDRQFILSSKKLLLSDSGFYLCAWCRELAGAGQFFGPGTRLTVL.

The chain has TRBV7-8 and TRBJ2-4; D is undetermined. The CDR3 contains 14 residues. V was pared by 0 bases and J by 8 bases, with 11 bases between. The germline V gene has CDR1 SGHVS and CDR2 FQNEAQ. The CDR3 DNA reads as TGTGCCAGCAGCTTAGCGGGTTCTGGAGACATTCAGTACTTC. Encoded protein: CASSLAGSGDIQYF.